This TCR beta chain emerged from a study of PD-1 blockade in classical Hodgkin lymphoma. Findings and limits, study-wide: By cycle point C4D1, TCR diversity had risen significantly in CD4+ cells (but not CD8+ cells). Reported findings placed baseline TCR diversity lower in newly diagnosed patients (compared with healthy donors). The repertoire differences lack a defined cause, possibly disease activity or prior therapy. Complete responders showed a baseline diversity that resembled the diversity of newly diagnosed patients.

Measured with immunoSEQ multiplex PCR; TCRdb has only the in-frame clones, and not every one. The sample holds 46,000 or so clones, about 90% seen once. Of note for this clone: Its specificity is not known.

The CDR3 contains 17 residues. V shed 3 bases and J 6 bases; nucleotides not matched to a gene: 9. Germline values: CDR1 SEHNR, CDR2 FQNEAQ (reference sequence). Each patient relapsed following autologous stem cell transplantation, and prior brentuximab vedotin exposure differed. The specimen comprised peripheral blood mononuclear cells (PBMCs), sampled at baseline. This receptor was identified in a human donor with classical Hodgkin lymphoma. The chain is built from TRBV7-9 and TRBJ1-6, with 9 positions matching TRBD1. CDR3 region: CASSFSQGARGNSPLHF. Written as DNA, the CDR3 is TGTGCCAGCAGCTTCTCACAGGGGGCGCGCGGTAATTCACCCCTCCACTTT.